This T cell receptor (beta chain) was recovered during a study of molecular identifiers for immune sequencing clone quantification. Preparation of the bulk TCR libraries relied on previously described methods and listed TCR primers. TCRdb ran MiXCR on the PCR reads and lists one entry per CDR3 protein. The sample shows about 510,000 distinct CDR3 sequences, about 25% of them seen only once. CDR3 length equals 16 residues. The ends were cut back, 6 bases at V and 5 bases at J, with 21 bases in the middle. Using a CD8+CD4-CCR7+CD45RA+ phenotype, naive CD8 T cells were sorted. The clonotype comes from a human donor in good health. Some libraries in this study had Jurkat cell RNA spiked in. Source material: naive CD8+ T cells from blood, with Jurkat cell RNA spiked in. The subset denotes: FACS-sorted CD8+CD4-CCR7+CD45RA+ naive T cells. The V and J genes are TRBV12-3 or TRBV12-4 and TRBJ2-3; TRBD1 is a possible D gene (6 bases). CDR3 nucleotides: TGTGCCAGCAGCGATCCAGCGTGGGGGCCGGGAGATACGCAGTATTTT. It yields the protein CASSDPAWGPGDTQYF.